These 2 T cell receptor beta chains came from one sample sequenced in a study of regulatory T cells in long-lasting Graves disease. This sample's time point: newly diagnosed GD, antithyroid drugs for less than 3 months. There was RNA extracted from PBMCs, and the TCR library was made from it. Library construction for TCR beta used iRepertoire HTBI primers and Arm-PCR of CDR3 regions. Each CDR3 protein is one row after TCRdb ran MiXCR on the multiplex PCR reads. The sample includes 350,000 to 400,000 distinct CDR3 sequences, about 16% of them seen just once. These data also formed part of another study, on T cells in Graves' hyperthyroidism and ophthalmopathy.

Sequencing used peripheral blood mononuclear cells (PBMCs), obtained at new diagnosis, from a patient treated with antithyroid drugs. These receptors were taken from a woman under 30 with Graves disease.

About this clonotype: It may be a read error: a sequence one base away is much more abundant. This rearrangement joins TRBV27 to TRBJ2-2, with D perhaps matching TRBD2 (6 bases). The CDR3 runs to 13 residues. The germline CDR1 and CDR2 sequences are MNHEY and SMNVEV (reference sequence). With 6 bases removed from V and 4 bases from J, the gap between germline ends came to 9 bases. The CDR3 region is CASRRESTGELFF. CDR3 bases: TGTGCCAGCAGACGGGAGAGCACCGGGGAGCTGTTTTTT.

The V call is TRBV27, the J call TRBJ2-6, with 10 nucleotides matching TRBD2. Looked up from germline, CDR1 is MNHEY and CDR2 is SMNVEV (reference sequence). Germline trimming cut 6 bases from V and 2 bases from J; bases unmatched to any gene: 19. There are 21 residues in the CDR3. The CDR3 protein is CASSPRMSGGASGAGANVLTF. CDR3 nucleotides: TGTGCCAGCAGCCCCCGGATGAGCGGGGGGGCCTCAGGAGCTGGGGCCAACGTCCTGACTTTC.